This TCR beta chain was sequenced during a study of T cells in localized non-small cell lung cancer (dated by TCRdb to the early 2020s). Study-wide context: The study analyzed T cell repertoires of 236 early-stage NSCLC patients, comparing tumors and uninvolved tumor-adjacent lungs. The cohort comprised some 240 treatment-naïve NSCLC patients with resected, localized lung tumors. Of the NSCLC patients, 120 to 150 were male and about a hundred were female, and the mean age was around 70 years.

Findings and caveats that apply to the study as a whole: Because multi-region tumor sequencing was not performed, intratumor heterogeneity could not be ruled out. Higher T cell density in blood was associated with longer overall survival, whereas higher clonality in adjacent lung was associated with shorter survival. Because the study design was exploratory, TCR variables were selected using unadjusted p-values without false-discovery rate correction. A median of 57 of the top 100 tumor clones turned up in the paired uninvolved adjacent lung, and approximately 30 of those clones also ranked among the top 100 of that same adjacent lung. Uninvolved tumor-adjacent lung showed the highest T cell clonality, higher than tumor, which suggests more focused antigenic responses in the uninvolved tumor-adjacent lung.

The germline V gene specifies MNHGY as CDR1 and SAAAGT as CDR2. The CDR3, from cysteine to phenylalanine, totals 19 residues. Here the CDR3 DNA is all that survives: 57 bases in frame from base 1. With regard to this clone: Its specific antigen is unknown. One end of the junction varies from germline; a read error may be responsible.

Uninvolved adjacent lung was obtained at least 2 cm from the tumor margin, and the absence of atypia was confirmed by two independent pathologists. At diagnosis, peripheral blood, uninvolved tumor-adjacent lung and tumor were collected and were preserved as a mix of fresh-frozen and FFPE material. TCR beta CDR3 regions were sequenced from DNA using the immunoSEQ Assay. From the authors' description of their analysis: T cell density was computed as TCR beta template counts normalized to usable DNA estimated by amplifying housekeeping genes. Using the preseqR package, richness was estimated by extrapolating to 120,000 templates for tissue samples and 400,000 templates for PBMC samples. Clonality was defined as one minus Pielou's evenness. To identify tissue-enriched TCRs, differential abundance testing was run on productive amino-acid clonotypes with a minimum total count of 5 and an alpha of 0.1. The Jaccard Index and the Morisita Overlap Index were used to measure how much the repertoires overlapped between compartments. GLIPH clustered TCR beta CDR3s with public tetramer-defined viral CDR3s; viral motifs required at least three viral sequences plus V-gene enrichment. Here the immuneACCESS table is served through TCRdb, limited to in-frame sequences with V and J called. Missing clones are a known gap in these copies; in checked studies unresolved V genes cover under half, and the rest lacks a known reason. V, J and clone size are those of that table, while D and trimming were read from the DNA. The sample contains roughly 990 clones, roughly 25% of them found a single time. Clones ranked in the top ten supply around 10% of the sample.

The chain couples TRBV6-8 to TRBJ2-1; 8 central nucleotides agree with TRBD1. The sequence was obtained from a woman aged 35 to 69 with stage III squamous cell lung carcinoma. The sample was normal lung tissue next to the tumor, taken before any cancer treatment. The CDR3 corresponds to CAISPGTGLTERKYNEQFF. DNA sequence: TGTGCCATCAGTCCCGGGACAGGCCTCACTGAAAGGAAATACAATGAGCAGTTCTTC.